This is a list of T cell receptor beta chains from one sample in a study of PD-1 blockade in mismatch repair-deficient tumors. The repertoire was sequenced with immunoSEQ multiplex PCR; TCRdb's copy has only in-frame clones and lacks some. In the table there are roughly 120,000 clones, 88% of which are singletons. The sequences come from peripheral blood, collected approximately 73 weeks after starting pembrolizumab. The receptors were sampled from an adult with mismatch repair-deficient cancer. Both conserved end residues are part of each CDR3. The order of the fields is J gene, V gene, clone size, CDR3 length, D gene, CDR3 protein, CDR3 DNA. A D gene is named only where the DNA matches it firmly. Expanded clones get a size class; other rows say once, few or many, or leave the size out.

TRBJ2-7,TRBV10-2,.,13,TRBD1,CASRGQSRYEQYF,TGCGCCAGCAGGGGACAGTCTCGCTACGAGCAGTACTTC
TRBJ2-2,TRBV6-4,few,13,.,CASSDTNTGELFF,TGTGCCAGCAGTGACACGAACACCGGGGAGCTGTTTTTT
TRBJ2-4,TRBV1,.,19,.,CTSSQDLKGDYLRKNIQYF,TGCACCAGCAGCCAAGATCTTAAGGGAGACTACCTGAGAAAAAACATTCAGTACTTC
TRBJ1-2,TRBV4-1,.,17,TRBD1,CASSQDFIGGSGRGYTF,TGCGCCAGCAGCCAAGACTTCATAGGGGGCTCTGGGAGAGGCTACACCTTC
TRBJ2-7,TRBV7-6,.,15,.,CASSLRIHGDYEQYF,TGTGCCAGCAGCTTAAGGATCCACGGAGACTACGAGCAGTACTTC
TRBJ2-7,TRBV7-2,.,15,TRBD2,CASSLVAGGSYEQYF,TGTGCCAGCAGCTTAGTAGCGGGAGGGTCCTACGAGCAGTACTTC
TRBJ2-3,TRBV28,.,16,.,CASRDQSDRGSDTQYF,TGTGCCAGCAGAGACCAGTCGGACAGAGGATCAGATACGCAGTATTTT
TRBJ2-7,TRBV5-1,.,14,TRBD1,CASSRTGGVYEQYF,TGCGCCAGCAGCCGGACAGGGGGCGTCTACGAGCAGTACTTC
TRBJ2-1,TRBV4-1,.,14,.,CASSQAGADNEQFF,TGCGCCAGCAGCCAAGCGGGCGCGGACAATGAGCAGTTCTTC
TRBJ2-5,TRBV27,.,14,.,CASSLRQGVETQYF,TGTGCCAGCAGTTTAAGGCAGGGAGTGGAGACCCAGTACTTC
TRBJ2-3,TRBV28,once,15,TRBD1,CASSFWTGSTDTQYF,TGTGCCAGCAGTTTTTGGACAGGGAGCACAGATACGCAGTATTTT
TRBJ2-7,TRBV27,.,14,.,CASSWSRAAYEQYF,TGTGCCAGCAGTTGGTCGCGGGCGGCCTACGAGCAGTACTTC
TRBJ2-1,TRBV4-2,.,11,.,CASGGANEQFF,TGTGCCAGCGGGGGAGCCAATGAGCAGTTCTTC
TRBJ1-1,TRBV5-8,.,14,.,CASSWGGGNTEAFF,TGTGCCAGCAGCTGGGGAGGGGGGAACACTGAAGCTTTCTTT
TRBJ2-7,TRBV11-1,.,13,.,CASSPDSIYEQYF,TGTGCCAGCAGCCCGGACAGCATTTACGAGCAGTACTTC
TRBJ1-2,TRBV27,.,14,.,CASSPRSISYGYTF,TGTGCCAGCAGTCCTCGGTCAATCTCCTATGGCTACACCTTC
TRBJ2-2,TRBV19,.,15,.,CASSVALRNTGELFF,TGTGCCAGTAGTGTTGCGTTGAGGAACACCGGGGAGCTGTTTTTT
TRBJ2-3,TRBV7-9,.,14,TRBD2,CASSPHGRADTQYF,TGTGCCAGCAGCCCTCACGGGAGGGCAGATACGCAGTATTTT
TRBJ2-1,TRBV11-2,once,13,TRBD1,CASSSAETGDRFF,TGTGCCAGCAGCTCTGCAGAAACAGGGGACCGGTTCTTC
TRBJ1-5,TRBV6-5,.,14,.,CASSYVGEDQPQHF,TGTGCCAGCAGTTACGTAGGGGAGGATCAGCCCCAGCATTTT
TRBJ2-1,TRBV7-6,.,18,.,CASSPLRPSGPTYNEQFF,TGTGCCAGCAGCCCCCTGAGGCCCAGCGGCCCCACCTACAATGAGCAGTTCTTC
TRBJ2-2,TRBV11-2,once,15,TRBD1,CASSKTGLNTGELFF,TGTGCCAGCAGCAAGACAGGGCTGAATACCGGGGAGCTGTTTTTT
TRBJ2-1,TRBV5-1,.,16,TRBD2,CASRRTSGSSYNEQFF,TGCGCCAGCAGACGGACTAGCGGGAGCTCCTACAATGAGCAGTTCTTC
TRBJ2-3,TRBV10-1,.,14,.,CASSEALGTDTQYF,TGCGCCAGCAGTGAGGCCTTGGGCACAGATACGCAGTATTTT
TRBJ1-3,TRBV18,few,15,TRBD1,CASSPRDRGPNTIYF,TGTGCCAGCTCACCAAGAGACAGGGGGCCAAACACCATATATTTT
TRBJ2-7,TRBV21-1,.,15,.,CASSKGGISSYEQYF,TGTGCCAGCAGCAAAGGTGGTATTTCCTCCTACGAGCAGTACTTC
TRBJ2-7,TRBV2,.,10,.,CASRIYEQYF,TGTGCCAGCAGGATATACGAGCAGTACTTC
TRBJ1-2,TRBV30,.,16,.,CAWSVPRGGQINGYTF,TGTGCCTGGAGTGTACCTCGGGGGGGGCAGATTAATGGCTACACCTTC
TRBJ2-3,TRBV4-2,.,18,TRBD2,CASSQEGLAGSSTDTQYF,TGTGCCAGCAGCCAAGAAGGACTAGCGGGGTCTAGCACAGATACGCAGTATTTT
TRBJ2-5,TRBV11-2,.,14,TRBD2,CASSQAGMVETQYF,TGTGCCAGCAGCCAAGCGGGAATGGTGGAGACCCAGTACTTC
TRBJ2-7,TRBV4-1,once,15,TRBD1,CASSQAGTGVNEQYF,TGCGCCAGCAGCCAAGCCGGGACAGGGGTAAACGAGCAGTACTTC
TRBJ1-5,TRBV7-2,.,13,.,CASSLALNQPQHF,TGTGCCAGCAGCTTAGCCTTAAATCAGCCCCAGCATTTT
TRBJ2-6,TRBV9,.,18,TRBD1,CASSARRGHPSGANVLTF,TGTGCCAGCAGCGCCCGCAGGGGGCATCCTTCGGGGGCCAACGTCCTGACTTTC
TRBJ2-3,TRBV7-3,few,15,TRBD1,CASSPGTGPRDTQYF,TGTGCCAGCAGCCCAGGGACAGGGCCTCGGGATACGCAGTATTTT
TRBJ1-5,TRBV5-6,.,14,TRBD1,CASSPGQGNQPQHF,TGTGCCAGCAGCCCAGGACAGGGTAATCAGCCCCAGCATTTT
TRBJ2-7,TRBV6-1,.,13,.,CASSETESNEQYF,TGTGCCAGCAGTGAAACAGAATCTAACGAGCAGTACTTC
TRBJ2-7,TRBV28,.,15,TRBD1,CASSLRTGFSYEQYF,TGTGCCAGCAGTTTAAGGACAGGGTTTAGCTACGAGCAGTACTTC
TRBJ2-1,TRBV5-4,.,15,.,CASSLGVSSYNEQFF,TGTGCCAGCAGCTTAGGCGTGAGCTCCTACAATGAGCAGTTCTTC
TRBJ2-2,TRBV10-2,.,14,TRBD2,CASTRTSETGELFF,TGCGCCAGCACCAGAACTAGCGAAACCGGGGAGCTGTTTTTT
TRBJ2-1,TRBV19,.,12,.,CASSPLDHEQFF,TGTGCCAGTAGTCCTCTAGATCATGAGCAGTTCTTC
TRBJ2-4,TRBV7-9,few,15,TRBD1,CASSPTGGSKNIQYF,TGTGCCAGCAGCCCAACAGGGGGCTCCAAAAACATTCAGTACTTC